One and the same sample provided the 32 T cell receptor beta chains below, sequenced in a study of T cell repertoires in cytomegalovirus infection. No antigen is known for these receptors. TCRdb analysed the reads with MiXCR anew, one entry per CDR3 protein. The sample shows hundreds of thousands of distinct CDR3 sequences, 40% to 50% of them seen only once. The sample consisted of cultured PBMCs, taken from culture after CMV antigen stimulation. These receptors were taken from a human donor in good health (CMV status not recorded). Some clones in this sample may be carry-over from other donors' samples.

The chain has TRBV6-5 and TRBJ2-6; D gene ambiguous. Trimming took off 1 base at V and 2 bases at J, with 9 bases between the two ends. Germline V lookup: CDR1 MNHEY, CDR2 SVGAGI. This CDR3 is 16 amino acids long. The CDR3 loop reads CASSYLNPTGANVLTF. The CDR3 nucleotides are TGTGCCAGCAGTTACTTAAACCCAACTGGGGCCAACGTCCTGACTTTC.

The gene calls are TRBV6-6 and TRBJ2-2; D is possibly TRBD1 or TRBD2 (7 bases each). Germline V gives CDR1 MNHNY, CDR2 SVGAGI (reference sequence). The CDR3 consists of 16 residues. With 1 base removed from V and 6 bases from J, the gap between germline ends came to 15 bases. CDR3 nucleotides: TGTGCCAGCAGTTACTGGGAGGGGGCGGAGTCCGGGGAGCTGTTTTTT. It is translated as CASSYWEGAESGELFF.

The V call is TRBV15, the J call TRBJ1-3; unclear D gene. This CDR3 spans 18 amino acids. Germline V lookup: CDR1 LNHNV, CDR2 YYDKDF (reference sequence). Between the trimmed V and J ends, which lost 1 base and 0 bases, there was a span of 16 bases. In DNA form, the CDR3 reads TGTGCCACCAGCAGAGGATTACGGGCAGGCGCCTCTGGAAACACCATATATTTT. Translating gives CATSRGLRAGASGNTIYF.

The CDR3 coding sequence is TGTGCCAGCAGTTCGACAGCCGCCACCAATCAGCCCCAGCATTTT. Amino acid sequence: CASSSTAATNQPQHF. J is TRBJ1-5 and V is TRBV28; tentatively, D is TRBD1 (5 bases). Germline-derived CDR1 and CDR2 are MDHEN and SYDVKM. The CDR3 runs 15 residues. Trimming removed 4 bases at V and 3 bases at J, with 13 bases between.

In its sample, this clonotype was seen a few times. This rearrangement joins TRBV7-8 to TRBJ2-5; D may be TRBD1 (5 bases). The CDR3 is 12 amino acids. V lost 5 bases and J lost 6, with 10 bases in between. Germline V gene lookup returns CDR1 SGHVS and CDR2 FQNEAQ. The CDR3 DNA reads as TGTGCCAGCAGCAGGGGTACAAAGACCCAGTACTTC. Encoded protein: CASSRGTKTQYF.

This clonotype appeared many times. The chain joins TRBV7-2 to TRBJ2-3, with D maybe TRBD2 (5 bases). V dropped 6 bases and J dropped 4 bases, with 14 bases sitting between them. The CDR3 covers 14 residues. From germline, CDR1 is SGHTA and CDR2 FQGNSA. As DNA, the CDR3 is TGTGCCAGCAGTCGCGGGTTCCTCGCAGATACGCAGTATTTT. Translating it yields CASSRGFLADTQYF. The full variable domain, in which reference TRBV7-2 and TRBJ2-3 provide the parts outside the CDR3, is GAGVSQSPSNKVTEKGKDVELRCDPISGHTALYWYRQSLGQGLEFLIYFQGNSAPDKSGLPSDRFSAERTGGSVSTLTIQRTQQEDSAVYLCASSRGFLADTQYFGPGTRLTVL.

This rearrangement joins TRBV20-1 to TRBJ2-2; unclear D gene. Germline CDR1 reads DFQATT; CDR2 reads SNEGSKA (reference sequence). The CDR3 length is 14 residues. The ends were cut back, 4 bases at V and 3 bases at J, with 12 bases in the middle. The CDR3 DNA is TGCAGTGCTACAGACACCTACTACACCGGGGAGCTGTTTTTT. Protein: CSATDTYYTGELFF.

The rearrangement links TRBV10-3 to TRBJ2-1; TRBD2 is a possible D gene (5 bases). With 6 bases removed from V and 5 bases from J, the gap between germline ends came to 11 bases. Germline loops: CDR1 ENHRY, CDR2 SYGVKD. CDR3 size: 13 residues. The CDR3 DNA reads TGTGCCATCAGCAGCGGTATCCACAATGAGCAGTTCTTC. Encoded protein: CAISSGIHNEQFF.

The genes are TRBV7-6 and TRBJ2-1, with TRBD2 identical over 8 bases. Germline loops: CDR1 SGHVS, CDR2 FNYEAQ. This CDR3 is 14 amino acids long. The V gene end was trimmed by 8 bases and the J gene end by 4 bases; junction bases not matched to a gene: 7. CDR3 sequence reads: CASGAGANYNEQFF. CDR3 sequence (DNA): TGTGCCAGCGGAGCGGGGGCGAATTACAATGAGCAGTTCTTC.

This chain connects TRBV10-3 to TRBJ1-2, with 10 positions matching TRBD1. Germline CDR1 is ENHRY and CDR2 is SYGVKD. V was pared by 2 bases and J by 5 bases, with 5 bases of the junction left unmatched. CDR3 length: 15 amino acids. CDR3 in amino acids: CAISEVGTGDYGYTF. CDR3 sequence (DNA): TGTGCCATCAGTGAGGTGGGGACAGGGGATTATGGCTACACCTTC.

J is TRBJ1-3 and V is TRBV6-5; unclear D gene. Trimming stripped 0 bases from V and 0 bases from J, with 9 bases between. CDR3 length: 16 residues. CDR1 is MNHEY, CDR2 SVGAGI, per germline. The CDR3 region has the DNA TGTGCCAGCAGTTACTCAGGCGTACTCTCTGGAAACACCATATATTTT. Protein sequence: CASSYSGVLSGNTIYF.

The rearrangement uses TRBV7-6 and TRBJ2-5; D could derive from TRBD1 or TRBD2 (7 bases each). The CDR3 consists of 15 residues. V was pared by 3 bases and J by 4 bases, with 15 bases between. In germline, CDR1 is SGHVS, CDR2 FNYEAQ. The CDR3 loop reads CASSFVPGGGETQYF. The CDR3 DNA reads TGTGCCAGCAGCTTCGTCCCAGGGGGGGGAGAGACCCAGTACTTC.

The gene calls are TRBV7-8 and TRBJ2-7; 8 nucleotides line up with TRBD2. The V gene end was trimmed by 11 bases and the J gene end by 3 bases; junction bases not matched to a gene: 9. This CDR3 is built from 13 residues. Germline V gene sequence: CDR1 SGHVS, CDR2 FQNEAQ. The CDR3 sequence is CASGGANNYEQYF. The CDR3, as DNA: TGTGCCTCCGGGGGGGCGAATAACTACGAGCAGTACTTC.

The J gene is TRBJ1-4, the V gene TRBV6-5; 9 bases fit TRBD1. CDR1 MNHEY and CDR2 SVGAGI come from the germline V gene. Unmatched junction bases numbered 9, after V lost 5 bases and J lost 8 bases. The CDR3 spans 15 residues. This chain's CDR3 is CASSLEGQGEEKLFF. CDR3 bases: TGTGCCAGCAGTCTGGAGGGACAGGGAGAGGAAAAACTGTTTTTT.

The V gene is TRBV7-9, the J gene TRBJ1-1, with 11 nucleotides matching TRBD1. V lost 4 bases to trimming and J lost 4 bases; unmatched junction nucleotides: 8. This CDR3 has 16 amino acids. The germline gives CDR1 SEHNR, CDR2 FQNEAQ (reference sequence). CDR3 in amino acids: CASSWTGGVSGTEAFF. CDR3 bases: TGTGCCAGCAGCTGGACAGGGGGCGTATCAGGCACTGAAGCTTTCTTT. The complete variable domain, with remaining parts taken from reference TRBV7-9 and TRBJ1-1, reads DTGVSQNPRHKITKRGQNVTFRCDPISEHNRLYWYRQTLGQGPEFLTYFQNEAQLEKSRLLSDRFSAERPKGSFSTLEIQRTEQGDSAMYLCASSWTGGVSGTEAFFGQGTRLTVV.

The chain carries TRBV20-1 and TRBJ2-1; D is ambiguous. Trimming left V 6 bases short and J 5 bases short, with 26 bases between. This CDR3 spans 17 amino acids. Per germline, CDR1 DFQATT and CDR2 SNEGSKA (reference sequence). The CDR3 is CSATTLFFRGLDNEQFF. The DNA of the CDR3 is TGCAGTGCCACCACCCTCTTTTTTAGAGGCCTCGACAATGAGCAGTTCTTC.

The V and J genes are TRBV5-4 and TRBJ2-7; maybe TRBD2 (5 bases). This CDR3 spans 17 amino acids. The germline CDR1 and CDR2 sequences are SGHNT and YYREEE (reference sequence). The V and J ends lost 1 base and 4 bases respectively, with 21 bases between them. The CDR3 is CASSLSGSSRVAYEQYF. CDR3 DNA sequence: TGTGCCAGCAGCTTGTCGGGATCCTCGAGGGTCGCTTACGAGCAGTACTTC.

V is TRBV6-2 or TRBV6-3 and J is TRBJ1-2, with 7 bases fitting TRBD1. This CDR3 spans 15 amino acids. Germline V gene lookup returns CDR1 MNHEY and CDR2 SVGEGT. The V gene end was trimmed by 0 bases and the J gene end by 6 bases; junction bases not matched to a gene: 7. CDR3 sequence reads: CASSYSRWTGHGYTF. CDR3 coding DNA: TGTGCCAGCAGTTACTCTCGGTGGACAGGACATGGCTACACCTTC.

V usage is TRBV5-4 and J usage is TRBJ2-1; D not resolved. Trimming left V 1 base short and J 5 bases short, with 7 bases between. The CDR3 length is 13 residues. CDR1 SGHNT and CDR2 YYREEE come from the germline V gene (reference sequence). The DNA of the CDR3 is TGTGCCAGCAGCTTGTTCCCGAACAATGAGCAGTTCTTC. As protein: CASSLFPNNEQFF.

The rearrangement links TRBV4-1 to TRBJ1-2, with a weak D call TRBD1 (6 bases). Germline V gene sequence: CDR1 MGHRA, CDR2 YSYEKL. This CDR3 is 14 amino acids long. V lost 0 bases and J 5 bases, leaving 10 bases between the germline ends. CDR3 sequence reads: CASSQERGVYGYTF. In DNA form, the CDR3 reads TGCGCCAGCAGCCAAGAGAGGGGGGTTTATGGCTACACCTTC.

The chain combines TRBV7-9 with TRBJ1-1; a possible D gene is TRBD1 (5 bases). Per the germline V gene, CDR1 is SEHNR and CDR2 is FQNEAQ (reference sequence). V lost 7 bases to trimming and J lost 2 bases, with 23 bases between them. CDR3 length: 17 amino acids. In nucleotides, the CDR3 is TGTGCCAGCAAGTACGGGGGAGGTTTCTCTGAAAACACTGAAGCTTTCTTT. Its translation: CASKYGGGFSENTEAFF.

This clonotype was counted between two and nine times. The gene calls are TRBV14 and TRBJ1-1; TRBD1 matches 7 bases. V shed 3 bases and J 10 bases; nucleotides not matched to a gene: 5. The germline V gene has CDR1 SGHDN and CDR2 FVKESK. This CDR3 is 12 amino acids long. The CDR3 spells CASSHPTGRAFF. The CDR3 DNA reads TGTGCCAGCAGCCACCCGACAGGGAGAGCTTTCTTT.

The chain couples TRBV6-1 to TRBJ1-2; D unclear. V dropped 5 bases and J dropped 5 bases, with 9 bases sitting between them. The CDR3 runs to 12 residues. The germline gives CDR1 MNHNS, CDR2 SASEGT. CDR3: CASSLDRYGYTF. The CDR3 DNA follows: TGTGCCAGCAGTCTCGACCGGTATGGCTACACCTTC.

This chain links TRBV7-6 with TRBJ2-3; TRBD2 matches 8 bases. Germline V gene lookup returns CDR1 SGHVS and CDR2 FNYEAQ. This CDR3 has 15 amino acids. J gave up 5 bases and V 1 base, and 5 bases lay outside the gene matches. CDR3 sequence: CASSLESGRIDTQYF. The CDR3 nucleotides read TGTGCCAGCAGCTTAGAAAGCGGGAGAATAGATACGCAGTATTTT.

In its sample, this clonotype was seen a few times. The gene calls are TRBV2 and TRBJ2-7; D might be TRBD1 (6 bases). The V gene lost 6 bases and the J gene lost 3 bases, with 15 bases spanning the gap. The CDR3 loop spans 14 amino acids. Per germline, CDR1 SNHLY and CDR2 FYNNEI. The CDR3 loop is CASRNQGNSYEQYF. The CDR3, as DNA: TGTGCCAGCAGGAACCAGGGGAATAGCTACGAGCAGTACTTC.

The CDR3 loop is CASSPAGASSYNEQFF. The CDR3 coding sequence is TGTGCCAGCAGCCCGGCAGGGGCTAGCTCCTACAATGAGCAGTTCTTC. The gene calls are TRBV5-4 and TRBJ2-1; D might be TRBD1 (6 bases). The germline V gene encodes CDR1 SGHNT and CDR2 YYREEE (reference sequence). CDR3 length: 16 amino acids. The V and J ends lost 4 bases and 0 bases respectively, with 14 bases between them.

J is TRBJ2-4 and V is TRBV19; D might be TRBD1 or TRBD2, each matching 5 bases. The germline V gene encodes CDR1 LNHDA and CDR2 SQIVND (reference sequence). The V end was cut by 3 bases, the J end by 8 bases, with 14 bases between. The CDR3 has 14 amino acids. The chain's CDR3 is CASSIGGGSDIQYF. In nucleotides, the CDR3 is TGTGCCAGTAGTATCGGTGGGGGATCGGACATTCAGTACTTC.

The chain joins TRBV2 to TRBJ1-1; no clear D. The CDR3 loop spans 11 amino acids. The germline gives CDR1 SNHLY, CDR2 FYNNEI. With 11 bases removed from V and 5 bases from J, the gap between germline ends came to 12 bases. In DNA, the CDR3 is TGTGCCGCCACGGGAGGGACTGAAGCTTTCTTT. Encoded protein: CAATGGTEAFF. Supplemented by reference TRBV2 and TRBJ1-1, the full variable domain reads EPEVTQTPSHQVTQMGQEVILRCVPISNHLYFYWYRQILGQKVEFLVSFYNNEISEKSEIFDDQFSVERPDGSNFTLKIRSTKLEDSAMYFCAATGGTEAFFGQGTRLTVV.

This clonotype was observed a few times. The CDR3 spells CASSKWPEQYF. Here the CDR3 DNA reads TGTGCCAGCAGCAAATGGCCAGAGCAGTACTTC. This sequence joins TRBV7-2 and TRBJ2-7; D gene uncertain. Germline V gives CDR1 SGHTA, CDR2 FQGNSA. V was cut by 5 bases and J by 7 bases, with 9 bases left in between. This CDR3 spans 11 amino acids.

The chain is built from TRBV20-1 and TRBJ2-1, with D possibly called TRBD1 or TRBD2 (5 bases each). V shed 0 bases and J shed 6 bases, with 15 bases lying between them. In germline, CDR1 is DFQATT, CDR2 SNEGSKA (reference sequence). CDR3 length equals 15 residues. The CDR3, as DNA: TGCAGTGCTAGAGATAGGAGGAAGGGGAGCAATGAGCAGTTCTTC. Translation: CSARDRRKGSNEQFF.

V and J are TRBV12-3 or TRBV12-4 and TRBJ1-2; a possible D gene is TRBD1 (5 bases). Trimming removed 3 bases from V and 5 bases from J, with 10 bases in between. This CDR3 is 13 amino acids long. This CDR3 is CASSFRRGYGYTF. In DNA, the CDR3 is TGTGCCAGCAGTTTCCGCCGGGGGTATGGCTACACCTTC.

Only a few counts were recorded for this clonotype. The rearrangement uses TRBV11-2 and TRBJ2-5; D is perhaps TRBD1 (6 bases). The CDR3 covers 13 residues. The germline V and J ends were trimmed by 4 bases and 5 bases, with 11 bases remaining between them. Looked up from germline, CDR1 is SGHAT and CDR2 is FQNNGV. CDR3 coding DNA: TGTGCCAGCAGCTCCAGGGGATGGGAGACCCAGTACTTC. It specifies CASSSRGWETQYF.